A single sample is the source of the 32 T cell receptor beta chains below, sequenced in a study of shared clonotypes between healthy human individuals. Libraries were prepared by immunoSEQ multiplex PCR; TCRdb keeps only in-frame clonotypes and omits some of them. Counted here are more than 2,000,000 clones, 85% to 95% occurring once; the ten biggest clones make up 0.39%. Sequenced: naive CD4+ T cells from PBMCs. Subset noted: CD45RA+ positively selected. The origin of the receptors is a man younger than 35 in good health. Some clones in this sample may be carry-over from other donors' samples.

The CDR3 DNA is TGTGCCAGCTCACCACCCTGGGGACAGGGCTCCTACGAGCAGTACTTC. The encoded protein is CASSPPWGQGSYEQYF. The V call is TRBV18, the J call TRBJ2-7; 9 positions agree with TRBD1. CDR1 is KGHSH and CDR2 is LQKENI in the germline V gene. The CDR3 totals 16 residues. The V gene end was trimmed by 0 bases and the J gene end by 0 bases; junction bases not matched to a gene: 3.

This chain uses TRBV4-3 with TRBJ2-1, with no clear D. Germline CDR1 and CDR2: LGHNA and YSLEER. The length of the CDR3 is 16 residues. Trimming shortened V by 0 bases and J by 1 base, and 10 bases separated the two germline ends. CDR3 nucleotide sequence: TGCGCCAGCAGCCAAGAGGAAGGTGGATCCTACAATGAGCAGTTCTTC. Its translation is CASSQEEGGSYNEQFF.

V is TRBV13 and J is TRBJ2-5, with 10 bases fitting TRBD2. J lost 7 bases, V lost 5 bases, and 10 bases had no gene match. The length of the CDR3 is 15 residues. The germline V gene has CDR1 PRHDT and CDR2 FYEKMQ (reference sequence). The CDR3 DNA sequence: TGTGCCAGCAGCCCCTGGACTAGCGGCACTTGGACCCAGTACTTC. Its translation is CASSPWTSGTWTQYF. Drawing the rest from reference TRBV13 and TRBJ2-5, the complete variable domain is AAGVIQSPRHLIKEKRETATLKCYPIPRHDTVYWYQQGPGQDPQFLISFYEKMQSDKGSIPDRFSAQQFSDYHSELNMSSLELGDSALYFCASSPWTSGTWTQYFGPGTRLLVL.

The genes are TRBV28 and TRBJ1-3, with 7 nucleotides matching TRBD1. CDR1 and CDR2 (germline): MDHEN, SYDVKM. The J segment lost 6 bases and the V segment lost 7 bases, leaving 6 bases of the junction unmatched. The CDR3 length is 13 residues. The CDR3, as DNA: TGTGCCAGCATAGGAGGGGGCCCAAACACCATATATTTT. It codes for CASIGGGPNTIYF.

The V gene is TRBV7-2, the J gene TRBJ2-7; D not certain. This CDR3 spans 15 amino acids. Trimming took 2 bases from V and 2 from J, leaving 13 bases between them. Germline V gives CDR1 SGHTA, CDR2 FQGNSA. CDR3 in DNA: TGTGCCAGCAGCTTATTTTCTCGGGTACCCTACGAGCAGTACTTC. Translated: CASSLFSRVPYEQYF.

As regards this clone: The same CDR3 arises from other DNA sequences in this sample as well. The J gene is TRBJ2-7, the V gene TRBV28, with D uncertain. V shed 6 bases and J shed 3 bases, with 9 bases lying between them. Germline V gene data show CDR1 as MDHEN and CDR2 as SYDVKM. This CDR3 contains 12 residues. Here the CDR3 reads CASSLPNYEQYF. CDR3 coding DNA: TGTGCCAGCAGCCTCCCGAACTACGAGCAGTACTTC. The full variable domain, completed using reference TRBV28 and TRBJ2-7, is DVKVTQSSRYLVKRTGEKVFLECVQDMDHENMFWYRQDPGLGLRLIYFSYDVKMKEKGDIPEGYSVSREKKERFSLILESASTNQTSMYLCASSLPNYEQYFGPGTRLTVT.

The chain joins TRBV4-3 to TRBJ2-7, with a weak D call TRBD2 (5 bases). The CDR3 extends over 15 amino acids. Germline CDR1 LGHNA, CDR2 YSLEER. V lost 4 bases and J lost 0, with 13 bases in between. The CDR3 sequence is CASSRPTSGSYEQYF. CDR3 DNA: TGCGCCAGCAGCCGCCCTACGAGCGGCTCCTACGAGCAGTACTTC.

This clone was seen just once. The chain recombines TRBV15 with TRBJ2-2, with D possibly being TRBD1 (5 bases). Germline loops: CDR1 LNHNV, CDR2 YYDKDF (reference sequence). The V gene lost 0 bases and the J gene lost 7 bases, with 9 bases spanning the gap. The CDR3 spans 14 residues. Written as DNA, the CDR3 is TGTGCCACCAGCAGAGACAGGGCGAGCGGGGAGCTGTTTTTT. Translating it yields CATSRDRASGELFF.

J is TRBJ1-1 and V is TRBV9; tentative D call: TRBD1 (5 bases). V lost 3 bases and J lost 13, with 19 bases in between. CDR1 and CDR2 (germline): SGDLS, YYNGEE. This CDR3 is 13 amino acids long. The CDR3 region has the DNA TGTGCCAGCAGCGCCTCGGGGCAGGGAAGGGTTTTCTTT. It yields the protein CASSASGQGRVFF.

The chain recombines TRBV7-3 with TRBJ2-3; 10 positions agree with TRBD2. The trim removed 3 bases at V and 5 bases at J, leaving 11 bases unmatched. The length of the CDR3 is 17 residues. The germline V gene has CDR1 SGHTA and CDR2 FQGTGA. CDR3 nucleotide sequence: TGTGCCAGCAGCTTCAGCGGGAGGGCCGGCCGAGTAGATACGCAGTATTTT. Translation: CASSFSGRAGRVDTQYF.

The chain employs TRBV4-2 and TRBJ2-3, with 14 bases lining up with TRBD2. Germline CDR1 is LGHNA and CDR2 is YNFKEQ. The CDR3 is 20 residues long. V trimming: 0 bases; J trimming: 0 bases; junction bases outside the gene matches: 8. CDR3 in amino acids: CASSQDVGTSGRSSTDTQYF. The CDR3 bases are TGTGCCAGCAGCCAAGATGTAGGGACTAGCGGGAGATCTAGCACAGATACGCAGTATTTT.

This chain links TRBV6-1 with TRBJ1-4; no definite D call. The CDR3 is made up of 16 amino acids. Germline CDR1 and CDR2: MNHNS and SASEGT. Trimming left V 0 bases short and J 1 base short, with 9 bases between. The chain's CDR3 is CASSEAPALTNEKLFF. Here the CDR3 DNA reads TGTGCCAGCAGTGAAGCGCCGGCCCTAACTAATGAAAAACTGTTTTTT.

This clone was seen only once. The chain combines TRBV5-1 with TRBJ2-1, with 10 bases aligning to TRBD2. This CDR3 comprises 16 residues. V was pared by 2 bases and J by 6 bases, with 8 bases of the junction left unmatched. Germline CDR1 is SGHRS and CDR2 is YFSETQ. CDR3 loop: CASSFLGLAVGNEQFF. The CDR3 DNA is TGCGCCAGCAGCTTTCTCGGACTAGCGGTTGGCAATGAGCAGTTCTTC.

V gene TRBV4-3 combines with J gene TRBJ2-2; D might be TRBD1 (6 bases). CDR1 LGHNA and CDR2 YSLEER come from the germline V gene. The V end was cut by 4 bases, the J end by 7 bases, with 25 bases between. This CDR3 region has 18 residues. The CDR3 loop reads CASSLGRVINRADGELFF. DNA for the CDR3: TGCGCCAGCAGCCTTGGAAGGGTCATAAACAGGGCTGACGGGGAGCTGTTTTTT.

V gene TRBV29-1 combines with J gene TRBJ1-1, with 8 bases aligning to TRBD1. Germline CDR1 is SQVTM and CDR2 is ANQGSEA. The CDR3 spans 15 residues. The ends lost 5 bases at V and 1 base at J; junction bases unmatched: 9. This CDR3 reads CSVYGQGLGNTEAFF. The DNA of the CDR3 is TGCAGCGTTTACGGACAGGGTCTGGGGAACACTGAAGCTTTCTTT.

The gene calls are TRBV5-1 and TRBJ2-5, with 9 nucleotides matching TRBD2. CDR1 SGHRS and CDR2 YFSETQ come from the germline V gene. With V trimmed by 4 bases and J by 4 bases, 11 bases remained unmatched. The CDR3 spans 16 residues. CDR3 coding DNA: TGCGCCAGCAGCCCGGGACTAGCTTTTGTCGGAGAGACCCAGTACTTC. Its translation is CASSPGLAFVGETQYF.

Only one count was recorded for this clone. This chain joins TRBV6-6 and TRBJ2-7; weak D call: TRBD1 (6 bases). Trimming took 10 bases from V and 4 from J, leaving 17 bases between them. CDR1 is MNHNY, CDR2 SVGAGI, per germline (reference sequence). CDR3 size: 13 residues. The CDR3 DNA reads TGTGCCACAGCATTTGGGGGCGAGTACGAGCAGTACTTC. Translated, it gives CATAFGGEYEQYF.

The rearrangement links TRBV6-5 to TRBJ2-3; 7 bases are a match to TRBD1. Germline lookup yields CDR1 MNHEY and CDR2 SVGAGI. The junction had 7 bases not matched to a gene; V was cut back by 6 bases and J by 4 bases. The CDR3 runs to 14 residues. The CDR3 protein is CASSGTAVADTQYF. CDR3 in DNA: TGTGCCAGCAGCGGGACAGCGGTTGCAGATACGCAGTATTTT.

V usage is TRBV28 and J usage is TRBJ2-1; 7 nucleotides align to TRBD2. This CDR3 is 11 amino acids long. V shed 7 bases and J 15 bases; nucleotides not matched to a gene: 9. Germline V gene sequence: CDR1 MDHEN, CDR2 SYDVKM. The CDR3 sequence: CASTHSGTPFF. The CDR3 DNA sequence: TGTGCCAGCACCCACAGCGGGACGCCGTTCTTC. The full variable domain, completed using reference TRBV28 and TRBJ2-1, is DVKVTQSSRYLVKRTGEKVFLECVQDMDHENMFWYRQDPGLGLRLIYFSYDVKMKEKGDIPEGYSVSREKKERFSLILESASTNQTSMYLCASTHSGTPFFGPGTRLTVL.

The chain is built from TRBV7-2 and TRBJ1-4, with TRBD1 matching 8 bases. CDR3 length: 16 residues. Per the germline V gene, CDR1 is SGHTA and CDR2 is FQGNSA. V gave up 2 bases and J gave up 5 bases; unmatched junction bases: 7. DNA of the CDR3: TGTGCCAGCAGCTTAAGGCCAGGGGGCACAAATGAAAAACTGTTTTTT. Encoded protein: CASSLRPGGTNEKLFF.

This chain uses TRBV18 with TRBJ2-2; 8 nucleotides match TRBD2. Germline V lookup: CDR1 KGHSH, CDR2 LQKENI. The V gene end was trimmed by 0 bases and the J gene end by 2 bases; junction bases not matched to a gene: 5. This CDR3 spans 17 amino acids. This CDR3 reads CASSPPAGGLNTGELFF. Written as DNA, the CDR3 is TGTGCCAGCTCACCACCGGCGGGGGGATTAAACACCGGGGAGCTGTTTTTT.

In this sample, this clone turned up a few times. The chain uses TRBV2 and TRBJ1-2; D is uncertain. The CDR3 has 14 residues. Germline V gives CDR1 SNHLY, CDR2 FYNNEI. V lost 4 bases to trimming and J lost 0 bases, with 9 bases between them. CDR3 in amino acids: CASSGELANYGYTF. The CDR3 region has the DNA TGTGCCAGCAGTGGAGAGTTGGCTAACTATGGCTACACCTTC.

The rearrangement links TRBV18 to TRBJ1-6, with 8 nucleotides matching TRBD1. The CDR3 length is 15 residues. Trimming removed 2 bases from V and 8 bases from J; junction bases left unmatched: 5. CDR1 is KGHSH and CDR2 is LQKENI in the germline V gene. The CDR3 spells CASSPGATGDSPLHF. Written as DNA, the CDR3 is TGTGCCAGCTCACCAGGGGCGACAGGGGATTCACCCCTCCACTTT.

The chain is built from TRBV5-6 and TRBJ2-1, with a weak D call TRBD1 (6 bases). Germline CDR1 reads SGHDT; CDR2 reads YYEEEE. CDR3 size: 13 residues. Trimming pared 3 bases from V and 8 bases from J, leaving 12 bases between. CDR3 loop: CASSSRGSDEQFF. CDR3 sequence (DNA): TGTGCCAGCAGCTCCAGGGGATCTGATGAGCAGTTCTTC.

A word on this clone: Other DNA sequences of this sample code for an identical CDR3. This rearrangement joins TRBV5-1 to TRBJ1-3; D is unclear. This CDR3 comprises 14 residues. Germline V CDR1 and CDR2: SGHRS, YFSETQ. V lost 1 base, J lost 0 bases, and 5 bases lay in between. DNA for the CDR3: TGCGCCAGCAGCTTGACTTCCTCTGGAAACACCATATATTTT. It specifies CASSLTSSGNTIYF.

The chain employs TRBV27 and TRBJ2-7; TRBD2 agrees at 7 bases. There are 16 residues in the CDR3. The V gene end was trimmed by 3 bases and the J gene end by 2 bases; junction bases not matched to a gene: 10. Germline V CDR1 and CDR2: MNHEY, SMNVEV (reference sequence). CDR3 region: CASSFSLAGVPYEQYF. The CDR3 region has the DNA TGTGCCAGCAGTTTCTCCCTGGCGGGAGTCCCCTACGAGCAGTACTTC.

The chain employs TRBV6-1 and TRBJ2-7; 9 bases map to TRBD1. The CDR3 loop spans 13 amino acids. Losses at the gene ends were 4 bases for V and 7 bases for J; bases not matched to a gene: 5. The germline V gene encodes CDR1 MNHNS and CDR2 SASEGT. The CDR3 protein is CASSVQGAEEQYF. The CDR3 nucleotides read TGTGCCAGCAGTGTACAGGGGGCGGAGGAGCAGTACTTC.

This clone occurred once. The J gene is TRBJ2-2, the V gene TRBV28; tentatively, D is TRBD2 (5 bases). With 2 bases removed from V and 6 bases from J, the gap between germline ends came to 10 bases. Germline CDR1 MDHEN, CDR2 SYDVKM. This CDR3 has 14 amino acids. The CDR3 loop reads CASSLVPRAGELFF. CDR3 bases: TGTGCCAGCAGTTTAGTCCCGCGGGCCGGGGAGCTGTTTTTT.

The gene calls are TRBV7-2 and TRBJ2-7; TRBD1 might be the D (6 bases). V lost 2 bases and J lost 6, with 11 bases in between. CDR3 length: 13 residues. The germline CDR1 and CDR2 sequences are SGHTA and FQGNSA. The CDR3 is CASSLYRVAEQYF. CDR3 sequence (DNA): TGTGCCAGCAGCTTATACAGGGTAGCCGAGCAGTACTTC.

The J gene is TRBJ2-1, the V gene TRBV29-1, with 11 bases lining up with TRBD2. With 7 bases clipped from V and 9 bases from J, the junction kept 8 bases outside the gene matches. Germline V lookup: CDR1 SQVTM, CDR2 ANQGSEA. There are 13 residues in the CDR3. CDR3 region: CSASLAGEGEQFF. DNA of the CDR3: TGCAGCGCCTCACTAGCGGGAGAGGGTGAGCAGTTCTTC.

This clone is a singleton in its sample. This rearrangement joins TRBV28 to TRBJ1-5; no firm D call. The germline gives CDR1 MDHEN, CDR2 SYDVKM. Trimming removed 7 bases from V and 4 bases from J, with 17 bases in between. This CDR3 has 15 residues. CDR3 sequence: CASTPAYSVNQPQHF. The CDR3 nucleotides are TGTGCCAGCACACCTGCTTATTCGGTTAATCAGCCCCAGCATTTT. The variable domain in full, completed from reference TRBV28 and TRBJ1-5, reads DVKVTQSSRYLVKRTGEKVFLECVQDMDHENMFWYRQDPGLGLRLIYFSYDVKMKEKGDIPEGYSVSREKKERFSLILESASTNQTSMYLCASTPAYSVNQPQHFGDGTRLSIL.

The rearrangement links TRBV11-1 to TRBJ2-3, with 7 bases aligning to TRBD2. Per the germline V gene, CDR1 is SGHAT and CDR2 is FQDESV (reference sequence). The CDR3 totals 17 residues. With V trimmed by 8 bases and J by 0 bases, 14 bases remained unmatched. CDR3 amino acids: CASARPGTGGSTDTQYF. CDR3 DNA sequence: TGTGCCAGCGCCAGGCCCGGGACGGGAGGTAGCACAGATACGCAGTATTTT.